Shown below are 20 T cell receptor beta chains from a single sample sequenced in a study of prognosis after radiotherapy for stage I lung cancer (dated by TCRdb to the early 2020s). These reads were obtained on an Illumina HiSeq 3000. Two rounds of multiplex PCR on genomic DNA were used to amplify the TCR beta CDR3 region. In the first round of PCR, primers specific to each TRBV and TRBJ gene were used, and the primer sequences are filed in Chinese patent CN105087789A. TCRdb reprocessed the public reads (quality trimming at Q25 with fastp, clone calling with MiXCR) and kept in-frame beta chains. Here each entry gathers all rows of one CDR3 protein and keeps the most common genes and DNA. The sample has some 56,000 distinct CDR3 sequences on record, around 27% of them singletons. Of the sample, around 6.9% falls within the top ten clones. Sequenced here: PBMCs, sampled before or after stereotactic body radiation therapy (not recorded which). The receptor source for this set is a donor over 45 with non-small cell lung cancer.

Points on this clonotype: This sequence is one base from a far larger clone and is likely a read error. The chain employs TRBV27 and TRBJ2-5; tentatively, D is TRBD1 (5 bases). The J call may be wrong; the DNA end is better matched by TRBJ2-7. Germline CDR1 and CDR2: MNHEY and SMNVEV (reference sequence). The CDR3 sequence is 14 residues long. CDR3 DNA: TGTGCCAGCAGTTTGTACTCAGGGTGTACCGAGCAGTACTTC. Protein: CASSLYSGCTEQYF.

This clonotype was seen many times. The rearrangement uses TRBV6-1 and TRBJ2-6, with D perhaps TRBD1 (6 bases). CDR1 MNHNS and CDR2 SASEGT come from the germline V gene. With 9 bases removed from V and 10 bases from J, the gap between germline ends came to 22 bases. This CDR3 has 15 residues. The CDR3 nucleotides are TGTGCCAGTACATCGTACCCGGACAGATTGAACGTCCTGACTTTC. Its translation: CASTSYPDRLNVLTF.

In this sample, this clonotype turned up a few times. V is TRBV5-4 and J is TRBJ1-1, with 7 nucleotides matching TRBD1. Trimming removed 6 bases from V and 3 bases from J; junction bases left unmatched: 8. The CDR3 totals 14 residues. From germline, CDR1 is SGHNT and CDR2 YYREEE (reference sequence). Written as DNA, the CDR3 is TGTGCCAGCAAAAAAGGGGGCGCAGACACTGAAGCTTTCTTT. Translating gives CASKKGGADTEAFF.

At least ten counts were recorded for this clonotype. The chain has TRBV6-2 or TRBV6-3 and TRBJ2-2; 8 bases line up with TRBD2. The CDR3 runs 14 residues. Per germline, CDR1 MNHEY and CDR2 SVGEGT. The V and J ends lost 8 bases and 0 bases, in that order; junction bases with no gene match: 2. The CDR3 protein is CASRTSSNTGELFF. The CDR3, as DNA: TGTGCCAGCCGGACTAGCTCGAACACCGGGGAGCTGTTTTTT.

This clonotype was seen many times. The V gene is TRBV6-2 or TRBV6-3, the J gene TRBJ1-3, with 7 bases identical to TRBD1. The germline V gene has CDR1 MNHEY and CDR2 SVGEGT. The CDR3 covers 15 residues. With V trimmed by 8 bases and J by 0 bases, 7 bases remained unmatched. DNA for the CDR3: TGTGCCAGCGGATCAGGGGGAAGCTCTGGAAACACCATATATTTT. Translated, it gives CASGSGGSSGNTIYF.

Notes on this clonotype: A clone one base away is much larger, so this may be a read error. The DNA for the CDR3 is TGTGCCAGCAGCCAATCGGCAGGGGGAATCATCGTGTACGGCTACACCTTC. This encodes CASSQSAGGIIVYGYTF. The V call is TRBV3-1, the J call TRBJ1-2, with 7 positions matching TRBD1. CDR1 and CDR2 (germline): LGHDT, YNNKEL (reference sequence). The CDR3 has 17 amino acids. The J segment lost 8 bases and the V segment lost 2 bases, leaving 17 bases of the junction unmatched.

This clonotype was detected only a few times. A much larger clonotype is one base distant, so this may be a read error. This chain uses TRBV7-8 with TRBJ2-7; D is unclear. V gave up 5 bases and J gave up 5 bases, with 10 bases separating them. CDR1 and CDR2 from the germline V gene are SGHVS and FQNEAQ. This CDR3 region has 12 residues. The CDR3 nucleotides are TGTGCCAGCAGCCCCTGGTCTGACGAGCAGTACTTC. It translates to CASSPWSDEQYF.

In its sample, this clonotype was seen many times. The gene calls are TRBV20-1 and TRBJ1-1; 8 bases are shared with TRBD1. The CDR3 loop spans 15 amino acids. The trim removed 1 base at V and 1 base at J, leaving 5 bases unmatched. Germline V gene sequence: CDR1 DFQATT, CDR2 SNEGSKA (reference sequence). CDR3 sequence (DNA): TGCAGTGCTAGAGGAACCGGGACAGGGAACACTGAAGCTTTCTTT. This sequence encodes CSARGTGTGNTEAFF.

This clonotype was seen repeatedly, ten times or more. The V gene is TRBV7-8, the J gene TRBJ2-1; a weak D match, TRBD2 (5 bases). V lost 1 base to trimming and J lost 0 bases, with 7 bases between them. Germline CDR1 reads SGHVS; CDR2 reads FQNEAQ. The CDR3 contains 15 residues. The CDR3 here is CASSLEGSSYNEQFF. In nucleotides, the CDR3 is TGTGCCAGCAGCTTAGAAGGGAGCTCCTACAATGAGCAGTTCTTC.

This clonotype was seen only once. This may come from a read error, since a much larger clone is one base off. The CDR3 does not end in the conserved phenylalanine or tryptophan, so this is likely a read error. The CDR3 DNA reads TGCAGCGCCGTTGGGTTTCAAGAGACCCAGTACTTA. Encoded protein: CSAVGFQETQYL. The chain carries TRBV20-1 and TRBJ2-5; D unresolved. This CDR3 is 12 amino acids long. Germline V CDR1 and CDR2: DFQATT, SNEGSKA (reference sequence).

Note on this clonotype: A far larger clone is just one base off, so this is likely a read error. The chain has TRBV6-6 and TRBJ1-1; 9 bases match TRBD1. The CDR3 covers 16 residues. The ends lost 1 base at V and 5 bases at J; junction bases unmatched: 8. The germline gives CDR1 MNHNY, CDR2 SVGAGI (reference sequence). CDR3: CASSYYHRGLGTEAFF. In DNA form, the CDR3 reads TGTGCCAGCAGTTACTATCACAGGGGGCTCGGGACTGAAGCTTTCTTT.

This clonotype was seen repeatedly, ten times or more. The genes are TRBV20-1 and TRBJ1-1; D gene unclear. The CDR3 consists of 14 residues. CDR1 is DFQATT and CDR2 is SNEGSKA in the germline V gene (reference sequence). V lost 0 bases and J lost 7, with 15 bases in between. DNA for the CDR3: TGCAGTGCTAGAGAGATGGGAGACCGTTATGAAGCTTTCTTT. This encodes CSAREMGDRYEAFF.

This clonotype has ten or more counts. The V gene is TRBV9, the J gene TRBJ2-5, with a possible D match to TRBD2 (5 bases). V lost 0 bases, J lost 5 bases, and 14 bases lay in between. CDR3 length: 15 amino acids. CDR1 SGDLS and CDR2 YYNGEE come from the germline V gene. The CDR3 DNA is TGTGCCAGCAGCGTAGGGAGGAGGAGCAGGGAGACCCAGTACTTC. Amino acids: CASSVGRRSRETQYF.

There are many counts of this clonotype. The rearrangement links TRBV3-1 to TRBJ2-7, with TRBD2 as a possible D gene (6 bases). Per germline, CDR1 LGHDT and CDR2 YNNKEL (reference sequence). This CDR3 has 13 residues. Trimming removed 1 base at V and 4 bases at J, with 8 bases between. This CDR3 is CASSQGGEYEQYF. In nucleotides, the CDR3 is TGTGCCAGCAGCCAAGGGGGGGAGTACGAGCAGTACTTC.

Remarks on this clonotype: A much larger clone differs from this one at a single base, so this may be a read error. This chain uses TRBV2 with TRBJ2-3; D is unclear. In germline, CDR1 is SNHLY, CDR2 FYNNEI. CDR3 length: 14 residues. Between the trimmed V and J ends, which lost 3 bases and 4 bases, there was a span of 11 bases. The CDR3 sequence: CASSDSGQADTQYF. The CDR3 coding sequence is TGTGCCAGCAGTGACAGTGGGCAGGCAGATACGCAGTATTTT.

This clonotype occurred a few times. The genes are TRBV18 and TRBJ1-1; a possible D gene is TRBD1 (5 bases). This CDR3 comprises 17 residues. Per the germline V gene, CDR1 is KGHSH and CDR2 is LQKENI. V lost 3 bases, J lost 1 base, and 18 bases lay in between. CDR3 coding DNA: TGTGCCAGCTCACCCTACGTAAAGACAGTAAAGAACACTGAAGCTTTCTTT. Its translation: CASSPYVKTVKNTEAFF.

As regards this clonotype: A far larger clone differs by one base, so this is likely a read error. J is TRBJ1-2 and V is TRBV6-6; D may be TRBD1 (6 bases). The CDR3 spans 14 residues. Trimming removed 0 bases from V and 10 bases from J, with 15 bases in between. CDR1 is MNHNY and CDR2 is SVGAGI in the germline V gene (reference sequence). The CDR3 sequence is CASSYSGQASVYTF. The CDR3, as DNA: TGTGCCAGCAGTTACTCGGGACAAGCGTCGGTCTACACCTTC.

This clonotype was detected ten times or more. The chain carries TRBV4-1 and TRBJ1-4, with D perhaps TRBD1 (5 bases). CDR3 length equals 15 residues. Germline V gene data show CDR1 as MGHRA and CDR2 as YSYEKL. V was trimmed by 3 bases and J by 5 bases, leaving 13 bases between them. CDR3 sequence: CASSQEWEGNEKLFF. The CDR3 region has the DNA TGCGCCAGCAGCCAGGAATGGGAGGGGAATGAAAAACTGTTTTTT.

This clonotype was counted many times. The rearrangement joins TRBV12-3 or TRBV12-4 to TRBJ2-2; maybe TRBD2 (7 bases). Trimming cost V 7 bases and J 5 bases, with 14 bases left between them. The CDR3 covers 14 residues. The CDR3 nucleotides are TGTGCCAGCAATGAGGGGGGAGGGACCGGGGAGCTGTTTTTT. It encodes CASNEGGGTGELFF.

This clonotype was observed many times. CDR3 amino acids: CASSPGDHWRQFF. CDR3 bases: TGTGCCAGCAGCCCCGGGGACCATTGGAGGCAGTTCTTC. V and J are TRBV3-1 and TRBJ2-1; D possibly matches TRBD1 or TRBD2 (5 bases each). The V and J ends lost 4 bases and 12 bases respectively, with 16 bases between them. The germline V gene has CDR1 LGHDT and CDR2 YNNKEL (reference sequence). The CDR3 length is 13 residues.